This T cell receptor beta chain was obtained from a study of blood T cell repertoires in COVID-19 (dated by TCRdb to 2018 to 2020). In the study overall: Samples from collaborators originated in the United States, Italy and Spain and spanned both the acute and convalescent phases of COVID-19. The material from the prospective study consisted of cDNA or gDNA derived from T cells, B-cell-depleted T cells, or PBMCs. Deeply sampled blood TCRbeta repertoires from subjects exposed to, actively infected with, or recovered from COVID-19 were included in the dataset. The repertoires were made available in a free public database intended to serve as a resource for research on the immune response to SARS-CoV-2. Samples came from the ongoing ImmuneRACE study (first 160 participants) plus 1,254 subjects from 6 global collaborators. Nearly every sample came with metadata listing a de-identified subject ID, COVID-19 status, age in years and sex. Where available, HLA class I and class II types were obtained from metadata supplied by the sample provider rather than from assay-based typing.

Enrolling through a virtual design, the prospective study's participants ranged in age from roughly 18 to 90 years and lived across about two dozen United States geographic areas. In the prospective study, cohorts were assigned on the basis of participant-reported clinical history obtained from a screening survey and a study questionnaire. In the prospective study, mobile phlebotomists collected whole blood, serum and a nasopharyngeal or oropharyngeal swab from each participant. Prospective study participants could optionally give additional blood draws and questionnaires over an approximately two-month period. Prospective study blood samples were shipped either frozen or at room temperature before DNA extraction. What the work shows at the level of the full study, not this receptor alone: The quantity of clinical and demographic metadata differed by source and by participant and was supplied without curation.

Remarks on this clone: Its antigen is unknown. No qualities accompany the bases; no much larger clone lies one base away.

Germline trimming: 4 bases from V, 8 bases from J; junction bases outside gene matches: 4. CDR1 and CDR2 were assigned from the germline V gene (reference sequence) as SEHNR and FQNEAQ. Spanning cysteine to phenylalanine, the CDR3 consists of 14 amino acids. This entry keeps only the CDR3 DNA: 42 bases, framed from base 1. TCRbeta CDR3 regions were amplified from genomic DNA by means of the immunoSEQ Assay, a bias-controlled multiplex PCR. Regarding the original processing steps: Nucleated cell counts per sample were estimated from amplification of reference gene primers within the assay. Sequence reads were collapsed and filtered to measure the absolute abundance of every unique TCRbeta CDR3 rearrangement. For each sample, productive Simpson clonality was calculated as the square root of Simpson's diversity index over productive rearrangements. TCRdb retrieved this table from immuneACCESS and kept in-frame rearrangements only. Not all clones are present; in checked studies, unresolved V genes account for under half, and no reason is known for the remainder. The V and J calls and clone size were taken over from that table, and D and trimming were inferred from the DNA. The sample table lists roughly 220,000 clones, approximately 90% of them with a count of one. Approximately 3.5% of the sample rests with the top ten.

The sample consisted of PBMCs or T cells enriched from blood (not recorded which). The rearranged chain carries TRBV7-9 and TRBJ1-4; TRBD1 fits 10 bases in the junction. The TCR was taken from a woman under 30 in a cohort exposed to, infected with or recovered from COVID-19 (not recorded which). The DNA sequence follows: TGTGCCAGCAGCTCCGGACAGGGGGTGGAAAAACTGTTTTTT. Its protein product is CASSSGQGVEKLFF.